The TCR beta chain under discussion was sequenced for a study of PD-1 blockade in classical Hodgkin lymphoma. With 1 base removed from V and 6 bases from J, the gap between germline ends came to 16 bases. CDR1 is SGDLS, CDR2 YYNGEE, per germline. The length of the CDR3 is 16 residues. Brentuximab vedotin exposure varied, and every patient relapsed after autologous stem cell transplantation. Regarding the study as a whole: TCR diversity in CD4+, not CD8+, cells rose significantly by C4D1.

The assay was immunoSEQ multiplex PCR, and TCRdb's table has in-frame clones only and misses some. Of 95,000 to 100,000 clones in the sample, roughly 90% are singletons; the top ten hold approximately 6.3%. In regard to this clone: Its antigen is undetermined.

The sequencing used peripheral blood mononuclear cells (PBMCs), collected before the second cycle of nivolumab. This clonotype was obtained from a human donor with classical Hodgkin lymphoma. The V and J genes are TRBV9 and TRBJ2-2, with D uncertain. In nucleotides, the CDR3 is TGTGCCAGCAGCGTAAACCGGGCAGGCACAGCCGGGGAGCTGTTTTTT. Translating it yields CASSVNRAGTAGELFF.